This is a list of T cell receptor beta chains from one sample in a study of blood T cell repertoires in COVID-19. TCRdb's table, derived via immunoSEQ multiplex PCR, lists solely in-frame clones and lacks some. Of 200,000 to 250,000 clones listed, approximately 90% are singletons. The source material was PBMCs or T cells enriched from blood (not recorded which). The receptors derive from a man aged 25 to 40 who had recovered from COVID-19. The CDR3 runs from the conserved cysteine through the conserved F or W. A D gene is named only where the DNA matches it firmly. Some rows mark clone size as missing; the rest say once, few, many or name a class of expanded clone.

v_call	d_call	clone_size	j_call	cdr3_nt	cdr3_aa
TRBV5-3	NA	NA	TRBJ1-1	TGTGCCAGACCTCTTGCGGGGGACACTGAAGCTTTCTTT	CARPLAGDTEAFF
TRBV7-3	TRBD2	NA	TRBJ2-1	TGTGCCAGCACCCGGGGGGGCCCAGCCGACGAGCAGTTCTTC	CASTRGGPADEQFF
TRBV9	TRBD2	NA	TRBJ2-5	TGTGCCAGCAGCGTAGGCACTAGCGGGGGGACGGTTTGGGAGACCCAGTACTTC	CASSVGTSGGTVWETQYF
TRBV12-3/TRBV12-4	NA	NA	TRBJ1-2	TGTGCCAGCAGTTTTGGAGGGTGGGGATACACCTTC	CASSFGGWGYTF
TRBV18	NA	NA	TRBJ1-4	TGTGCCAGCTCACCACCTTCAGTTGAAAAACTGTTTTTT	CASSPPSVEKLFF
TRBV28	TRBD2	NA	TRBJ2-7	TGTGCCAGCAGTTTAGCGGGAGGGCCCTACGAGCAGTACTTC	CASSLAGGPYEQYF
TRBV11-1	TRBD1	NA	TRBJ1-2	TGTGCCAGCAGCCCGGGGACAGATGGCTACACCTTC	CASSPGTDGYTF
TRBV28	NA	NA	TRBJ1-1	TGTGCCAGCAGCCCCTTCCGGGGCACTGAAGCTTTCTTT	CASSPFRGTEAFF
TRBV27	TRBD1	NA	TRBJ1-2	TGTGCCAGCAGCCCACAGGGGGTAACTAACTATGGCTACACCTTC	CASSPQGVTNYGYTF
TRBV7-4	NA	NA	TRBJ1-5	TGTGCCCGCAGCCACGGATACGGGGGGGGGAGCAATCAGCCCCAGCATTTT	CARSHGYGGGSNQPQHF
TRBV29-1	NA	NA	TRBJ2-3	TGCAGCGTTGAAGATCACGGGGGGCCAGATACGCAGTATTTT	CSVEDHGGPDTQYF
TRBV27	NA	NA	TRBJ2-1	TGTGCCAGCAGCCTCAGGGGTGAGCAGTTCTTC	CASSLRGEQFF
TRBV6-2/TRBV6-3	NA	NA	TRBJ1-1	TGTGCCAGCAGTCCCGGGGGGGCGCGGAGTGGTGAAGCTTTCTTT	CASSPGGARSGEAFF
TRBV30	TRBD1	NA	TRBJ1-2	TGTGCCTGGATGACGACAGGGGGCATTGGCTACACCTTC	CAWMTTGGIGYTF
TRBV28	TRBD1	NA	TRBJ1-1	TGTGCCAGCAGTATCCAGGGGGCCGGCACTGAAGCTTTCTTT	CASSIQGAGTEAFF
TRBV13	NA	NA	TRBJ2-2	TGTGCCAGCAGCCCCAGGTTAACCGGGGAGCTGTTTTTT	CASSPRLTGELFF
TRBV6-2/TRBV6-3	TRBD2	NA	TRBJ2-5	TGTGCCAGCAGTTATGTGGCTAGCGGGGGAGAAGAGACCCAGTACTTC	CASSYVASGGEETQYF
TRBV19	NA	NA	TRBJ1-5	TGTGCCAGTAGTATGAGTCAGGGGCGCCAGCCCCAGCATTTT	CASSMSQGRQPQHF
TRBV7-2	TRBD1	NA	TRBJ2-7	TGTGCCAGCAGCTTATCAAGCGGCGGGACAGGGAGGGAGCAGTACTTC	CASSLSSGGTGREQYF
TRBV5-1	TRBD2	NA	TRBJ2-7	TGCGCCAGCAGCTCCGGGACTAGCTCTGACGAGCAGTACTTC	CASSSGTSSDEQYF
TRBV7-9	NA	few	TRBJ2-2	TGTGCCAGCAGCAGAACAACGGGAGTCGGGACCGGGGAGCTGTTTTTT	CASSRTTGVGTGELFF
TRBV6-2/TRBV6-3	NA	few	TRBJ1-1	TGTGCCAGCAGTAGGACACCCCTGGGAGCTTTCTTT	CASSRTPLGAFF
TRBV27	NA	NA	TRBJ2-7	TGTGCCAGCAGTTTCTACCCCAGGAACTCCTACGAGCAGTACTTC	CASSFYPRNSYEQYF
TRBV18	TRBD1	NA	TRBJ1-6	TGTGCCAGCTCCCAACAGGGGAGCTCCTATAATTCACCCCTCCACTTT	CASSQQGSSYNSPLHF
TRBV4-1	NA	NA	TRBJ2-1	TGCGCCAGCAGCCAGGAGGGACTCCCTGGTGAGCAGTTCTTC	CASSQEGLPGEQFF
TRBV4-1	NA	NA	TRBJ2-2	TGCGCCAGCAGCCCCTGGTCGGGCACCGGGGAGCTGTTTTTT	CASSPWSGTGELFF
TRBV30	NA	NA	TRBJ2-7	TGTGCCTGGAGTGTACGCGCTCTTTTGGAGCAGTACTTC	CAWSVRALLEQYF
TRBV27	TRBD2	NA	TRBJ2-7	TGTGCCAGCAGCTCCGGACTAGCCAGTACAAACTACGAGCAGTACTTC	CASSSGLASTNYEQYF